These T cell receptor beta chains were read from a single sample in a study of blood T cells in healthy people across ages. One entry per CDR3 protein results from TCRdb running MiXCR on the 5' RACE reads. The sample consists of around 1.5 million distinct CDR3 sequences, 40% to 50% of them appearing once. The sample consisted of blood. These receptors were collected from a woman aged 18-35 years in good health. CDR3s include the opening cysteine and the closing phenylalanine or tryptophan. Each record gives: D gene, clone size, CDR3 length, J gene, V gene, CDR3 protein, CDR3 DNA. The D gene is left open where the match is weak. Clone size appears in some rows only: once, few, many, or a class for an expanded clone.

D: .
size: few
length: 13
J: TRBJ2-3
V: TRBV9
CDR3: CASSEDSLGTQYF
DNA: TGTGCCAGCAGTGAGGACAGTCTGGGTACGCAGTATTTT

D: .
size: once
length: 14
J: TRBJ1-1
V: TRBV12-3/TRBV12-4
CDR3: CASTPWSGNTEAFF
DNA: TGTGCCAGCACCCCTTGGAGTGGGAACACTGAAGCTTTCTTT

D: .
size: many
length: 13
J: TRBJ1-5
V: TRBV10-3
CDR3: CASVQGLNQPQHF
DNA: TGTGCCAGTGTACAGGGTCTCAATCAGCCCCAGCATTTT

D: TRBD1
size: .
length: 17
J: TRBJ2-7
V: TRBV7-9
CDR3: CASSLRGVTGGFDEQYF
DNA: TGTGCCAGCAGCTTAAGGGGGGTGACAGGGGGCTTCGACGAGCAGTACTTC

D: TRBD2
size: few
length: 16
J: TRBJ2-1
V: TRBV27
CDR3: CASSWVSTGGVGEQFF
DNA: TGTGCCAGCAGTTGGGTTTCCACGGGAGGGGTAGGTGAGCAGTTCTTC

D: .
size: few
length: 16
J: TRBJ2-1
V: TRBV7-2
CDR3: CASSRGAGFGGNEQFF
DNA: TGTGCCAGCAGCCGGGGGGCAGGGTTCGGGGGCAATGAGCAGTTCTTC

D: TRBD1
size: once
length: 14
J: TRBJ1-1
V: TRBV3-1
CDR3: CASSPSSGTGEAFF
DNA: TGTGCCAGCAGCCCCTCTTCGGGGACAGGTGAAGCTTTCTTT

D: .
size: few
length: 13
J: TRBJ1-6
V: TRBV28
CDR3: CASMQGLNSPLHF
DNA: TGTGCCAGCATGCAGGGTTTAAATTCACCCCTCCACTTT

D: .
size: .
length: 15
J: TRBJ2-2
V: TRBV10-3
CDR3: CAISEGSERAGELFF
DNA: TGTGCCATCAGTGAGGGTTCTGAGAGAGCCGGGGAGCTGTTTTTT

D: .
size: .
length: 15
J: TRBJ2-5
V: TRBV20-1
CDR3: CSASEGGVAEETQYF
DNA: TGCAGTGCTTCTGAAGGGGGCGTAGCGGAAGAGACCCAGTACTTC

D: TRBD1
size: .
length: 15
J: TRBJ1-2
V: TRBV6-5
CDR3: CASSYRGQGADGYTF
DNA: TGTGCCAGCAGTTACAGGGGACAGGGGGCTGACGGCTACACCTTC

D: .
size: .
length: 13
J: TRBJ2-7
V: TRBV29-1
CDR3: CSVEPEGGYEQYF
DNA: TGCAGCGTTGAGCCCGAGGGGGGCTACGAGCAGTACTTC

D: TRBD2
size: few
length: 15
J: TRBJ2-7
V: TRBV10-3
CDR3: CAIRALAGTSYEQYF
DNA: TGTGCCATCAGGGCCTTAGCGGGGACCTCCTACGAGCAGTACTTC

D: TRBD1
size: .
length: 14
J: TRBJ1-5
V: TRBV28
CDR3: CASVDRDSNQPQHF
DNA: TGTGCCAGCGTTGACAGGGATAGCAATCAGCCCCAGCATTTT

D: TRBD1
size: .
length: 13
J: TRBJ1-1
V: TRBV10-3
CDR3: CAISGQGIAEAFF
DNA: TGTGCCATCAGTGGACAGGGGATCGCTGAAGCTTTCTTT

D: .
size: .
length: 13
J: TRBJ2-5
V: TRBV3-1
CDR3: CASSQDLHETQYF
DNA: TGTGCCAGCAGCCAAGATCTCCACGAGACCCAGTACTTC

D: .
size: .
length: 17
J: TRBJ1-3
V: TRBV25-1
CDR3: CASSDSPGGPSGNTIYF
DNA: TGTGCCAGCAGTGATAGCCCCGGGGGCCCCTCTGGAAACACCATATATTTT

D: .
size: .
length: 14
J: TRBJ2-2
V: TRBV6-5
CDR3: CASIDRSNTGELFF
DNA: TGTGCCAGCATCGACAGATCGAACACCGGGGAGCTGTTTTTT

D: .
size: few
length: 15
J: TRBJ2-3
V: TRBV20-1
CDR3: CSPDVSRLGTDTQYF
DNA: TGCAGTCCCGATGTTAGCCGTTTGGGCACAGATACGCAGTATTTT

D: .
size: few
length: 16
J: TRBJ2-5
V: TRBV7-2
CDR3: CASSKGAGVPRETQYF
DNA: TGTGCCAGCAGCAAGGGGGCGGGAGTCCCCCGAGAGACCCAGTACTTC

D: .
size: .
length: 12
J: TRBJ1-2
V: TRBV7-2
CDR3: CASSYDQSGYTF
DNA: TGTGCCAGCAGTTACGATCAAAGTGGCTACACCTTC

D: TRBD1
size: few
length: 16
J: TRBJ1-2
V: TRBV7-8
CDR3: CASSLLYRDSNYGYTF
DNA: TGTGCCAGCAGCTTACTTTATCGGGACAGCAACTATGGCTACACCTTC

D: TRBD2
size: few
length: 15
J: TRBJ2-1
V: TRBV10-3
CDR3: CAVGLAGGGGNEQFF
DNA: TGTGCCGTAGGACTAGCGGGAGGCGGTGGGAATGAGCAGTTCTTC

D: TRBD2
size: .
length: 14
J: TRBJ2-5
V: TRBV12-3/TRBV12-4
CDR3: CASTPGGGLRGQYF
DNA: TGTGCCAGCACCCCTGGCGGGGGATTACGAGGGCAGTACTTC

D: .
size: .
length: 12
J: TRBJ1-2
V: TRBV27
CDR3: CASSSRGRGYTF
DNA: TGTGCCAGCAGTTCCCGGGGGAGGGGCTACACCTTC

D: .
size: .
length: 15
J: TRBJ2-6
V: TRBV7-9
CDR3: CASSLTHSGANVLTF
DNA: TGTGCCAGCAGCTTAACCCACTCTGGGGCCAACGTCCTGACTTTC

D: .
size: many
length: 12
J: TRBJ2-7
V: TRBV2
CDR3: CASSEARYEQYF
DNA: TGTGCCAGCAGTGAAGCGCGCTACGAGCAGTACTTC

D: .
size: .
length: 17
J: TRBJ2-3
V: TRBV28
CDR3: CASSLLAGLTSTDTQYF
DNA: TGTGCCAGCAGTTTATTGGCGGGATTAACTAGCACAGATACGCAGTATTTT

D: TRBD2
size: few
length: 16
J: TRBJ2-1
V: TRBV7-8
CDR3: CASSLEGGSLSNEQFF
DNA: TGTGCCAGCAGCTTAGAAGGCGGGAGTCTATCCAATGAGCAGTTCTTC

D: .
size: .
length: 12
J: TRBJ2-7
V: TRBV12-3/TRBV12-4
CDR3: CASSLISWEQYF
DNA: TGTGCCAGCAGTTTGATTTCCTGGGAGCAGTACTTC

D: .
size: few
length: 14
J: TRBJ2-3
V: TRBV29-1
CDR3: CSARDINRVDTQYF
DNA: TGCAGCGCGAGGGACATCAACAGGGTGGATACGCAGTATTTT

D: .
size: .
length: 15
J: TRBJ2-2
V: TRBV12-3/TRBV12-4
CDR3: CASSTCTTNTGELFF
DNA: TGCGCCAGCAGTACCTGCACTACGAACACCGGGGAGCTGTTTTTT

D: TRBD1
size: .
length: 14
J: TRBJ2-5
V: TRBV4-1
CDR3: CASSGEQGVETQYF
DNA: TGCGCCAGCAGCGGAGAACAGGGGGTGGAGACCCAGTACTTC

D: TRBD1
size: .
length: 14
J: TRBJ1-5
V: TRBV7-2
CDR3: CASSSDREYQPQHF
DNA: TGTGCCAGCAGCTCGGACAGGGAATATCAGCCCCAGCATTTT

D: .
size: .
length: 12
J: TRBJ1-5
V: TRBV6-2/TRBV6-3
CDR3: CASSYSLQPQHF
DNA: TGTGCCAGCAGTTACTCGCTTCAGCCCCAGCATTTT

D: TRBD1
size: .
length: 14
J: TRBJ1-5
V: TRBV12-3/TRBV12-4
CDR3: CASSHRTGHQPQHF
DNA: TGTGCCAGCAGTCATAGGACAGGGCACCAGCCCCAGCATTTT

D: .
size: .
length: 15
J: TRBJ2-5
V: TRBV11-2
CDR3: CASSHLDGVGETQYF
DNA: TGTGCCAGCAGCCATCTCGACGGGGTCGGGGAGACCCAGTACTTC

D: .
size: .
length: 15
J: TRBJ1-2
V: TRBV6-1
CDR3: CASSEQSGGNYGYTF
DNA: TGTGCCAGCAGTGAACAGTCAGGAGGAAACTATGGCTACACCTTC

D: .
size: .
length: 16
J: TRBJ1-2
V: TRBV7-9
CDR3: CASSLVSGQRPYGYTF
DNA: TGTGCCAGCAGCTTAGTTTCGGGGCAGCGACCCTATGGCTACACCTTC

D: .
size: many
length: 16
J: TRBJ2-4
V: TRBV5-5
CDR3: CASSLGAPVGQNIQYF
DNA: TGTGCCAGCAGCTTGGGGGCCCCTGTAGGCCAGAACATTCAGTACTTC

D: .
size: many
length: 14
J: TRBJ2-3
V: TRBV2
CDR3: CASKMGPSTDTQYF
DNA: TGTGCCAGCAAGATGGGACCGAGCACAGATACGCAGTATTTT

D: TRBD2
size: .
length: 15
J: TRBJ2-1
V: TRBV6-4
CDR3: CASSDSAGAFDEQFF
DNA: TGTGCCAGCAGTGACTCTGCGGGAGCCTTCGATGAGCAGTTCTTC

D: .
size: .
length: 16
J: TRBJ1-6
V: TRBV3-1
CDR3: CASSRDRPGGDSPLHF
DNA: TGTGCCAGCAGCCGAGATCGACCGGGAGGGGATTCACCCCTCCACTTT